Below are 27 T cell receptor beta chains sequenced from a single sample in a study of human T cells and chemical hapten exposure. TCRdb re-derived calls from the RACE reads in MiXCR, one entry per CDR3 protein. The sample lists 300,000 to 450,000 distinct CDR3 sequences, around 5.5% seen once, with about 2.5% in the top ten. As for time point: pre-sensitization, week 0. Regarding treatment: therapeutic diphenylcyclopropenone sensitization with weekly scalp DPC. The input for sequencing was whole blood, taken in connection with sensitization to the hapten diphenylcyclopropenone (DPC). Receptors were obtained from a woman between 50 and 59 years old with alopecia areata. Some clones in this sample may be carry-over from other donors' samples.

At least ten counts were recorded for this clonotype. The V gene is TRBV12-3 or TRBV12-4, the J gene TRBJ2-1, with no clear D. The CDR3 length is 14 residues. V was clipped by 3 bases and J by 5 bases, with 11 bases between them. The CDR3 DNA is TGTGCCAGCAGTTTCACACACACAAACAATGAGCAGTTCTTC. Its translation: CASSFTHTNNEQFF.

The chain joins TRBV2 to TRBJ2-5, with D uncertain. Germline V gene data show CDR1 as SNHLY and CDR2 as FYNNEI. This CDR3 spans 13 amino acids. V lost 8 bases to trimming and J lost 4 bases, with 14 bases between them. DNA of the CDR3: TGTGCCAGCCCCCTTCGGAGCCGAGAGACCCAGTACTTC. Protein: CASPLRSRETQYF.

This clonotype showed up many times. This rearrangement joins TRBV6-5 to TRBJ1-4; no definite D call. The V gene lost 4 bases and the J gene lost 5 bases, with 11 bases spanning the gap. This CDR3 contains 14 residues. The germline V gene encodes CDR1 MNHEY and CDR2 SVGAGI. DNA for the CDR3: TGTGCCAGCAGTTCTGGAAGCAGCAATGAAAAACTGTTTTTT. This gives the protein CASSSGSSNEKLFF.

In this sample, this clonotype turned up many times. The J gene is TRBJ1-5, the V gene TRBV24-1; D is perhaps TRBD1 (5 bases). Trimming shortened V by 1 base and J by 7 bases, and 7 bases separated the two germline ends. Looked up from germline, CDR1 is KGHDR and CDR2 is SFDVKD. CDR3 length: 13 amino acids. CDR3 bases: TGTGCCACCAGTGATTTCGGGGGGCAGCCCCAGCATTTT. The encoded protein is CATSDFGGQPQHF.

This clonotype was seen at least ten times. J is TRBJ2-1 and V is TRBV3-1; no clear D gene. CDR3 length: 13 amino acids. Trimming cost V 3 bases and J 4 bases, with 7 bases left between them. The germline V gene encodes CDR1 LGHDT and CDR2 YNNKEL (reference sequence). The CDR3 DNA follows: TGTGCCAGCAGCCACGGACGGTACAATGAGCAGTTCTTC. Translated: CASSHGRYNEQFF.

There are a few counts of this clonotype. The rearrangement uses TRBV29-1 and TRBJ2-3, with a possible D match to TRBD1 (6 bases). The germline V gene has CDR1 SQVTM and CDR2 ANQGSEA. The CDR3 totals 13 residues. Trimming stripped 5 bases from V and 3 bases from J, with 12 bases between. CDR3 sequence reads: CSVSGAVTDTQYF. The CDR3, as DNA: TGCAGCGTTTCAGGGGCGGTTACAGATACGCAGTATTTT.

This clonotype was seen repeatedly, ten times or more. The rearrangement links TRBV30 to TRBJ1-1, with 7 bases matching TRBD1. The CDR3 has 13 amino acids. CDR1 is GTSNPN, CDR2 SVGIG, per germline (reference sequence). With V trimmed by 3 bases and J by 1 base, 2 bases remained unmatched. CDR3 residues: CAWRGQRNTEAFF. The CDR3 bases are TGTGCCTGGAGGGGACAGAGGAACACTGAAGCTTTCTTT. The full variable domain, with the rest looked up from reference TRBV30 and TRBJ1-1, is SQTIHQWPATLVQPVGSPLSLECTVEGTSNPNLYWYRQAAGRGLQLLFYSVGIGQISSEVPQNLSASRPQDRQFILSSKKLLLSDSGFYLCAWRGQRNTEAFFGQGTRLTVV.

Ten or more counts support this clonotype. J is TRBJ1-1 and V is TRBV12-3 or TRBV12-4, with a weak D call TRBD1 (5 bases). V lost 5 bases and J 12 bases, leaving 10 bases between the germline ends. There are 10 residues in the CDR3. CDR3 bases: TGTGCCAGCAGTAACAGGATAACTTTCTTT. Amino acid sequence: CASSNRITFF.

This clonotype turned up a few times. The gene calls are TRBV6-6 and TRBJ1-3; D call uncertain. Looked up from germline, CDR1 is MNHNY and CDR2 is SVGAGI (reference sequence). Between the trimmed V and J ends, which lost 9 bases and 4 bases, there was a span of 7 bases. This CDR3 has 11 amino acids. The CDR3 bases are TGTGCCAGTATGGCCGGAAACACCATATATTTT. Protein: CASMAGNTIYF.

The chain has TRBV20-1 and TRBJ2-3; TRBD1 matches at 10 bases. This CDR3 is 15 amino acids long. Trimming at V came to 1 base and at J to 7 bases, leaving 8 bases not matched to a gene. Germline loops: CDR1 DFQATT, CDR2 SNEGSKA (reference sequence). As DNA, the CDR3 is TGCAGTGCTAGAGTGGGGACAGGGGAGGGAAATACGCAGTATTTT. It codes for CSARVGTGEGNTQYF.

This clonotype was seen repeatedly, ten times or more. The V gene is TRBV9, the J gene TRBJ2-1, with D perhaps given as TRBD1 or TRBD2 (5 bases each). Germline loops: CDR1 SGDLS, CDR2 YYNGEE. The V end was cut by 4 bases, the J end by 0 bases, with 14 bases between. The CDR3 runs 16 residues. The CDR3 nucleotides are TGTGCCAGCAGCCCGTCGGCAGGGACCTCCTACAATGAGCAGTTCTTC. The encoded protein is CASSPSAGTSYNEQFF.

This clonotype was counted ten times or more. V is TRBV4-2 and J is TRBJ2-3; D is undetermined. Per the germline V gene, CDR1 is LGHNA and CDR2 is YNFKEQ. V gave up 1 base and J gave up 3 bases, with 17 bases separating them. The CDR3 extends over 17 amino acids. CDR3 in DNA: TGTGCCAGCAGCCAAGGAGAACGGATGGCGACGACAGATACGCAGTATTTT. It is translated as CASSQGERMATTDTQYF.

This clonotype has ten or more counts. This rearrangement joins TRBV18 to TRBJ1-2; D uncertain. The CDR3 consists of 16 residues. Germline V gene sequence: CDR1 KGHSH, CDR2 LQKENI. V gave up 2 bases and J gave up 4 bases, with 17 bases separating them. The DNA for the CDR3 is TGTGCCAGCTCACCAATCGGGAGGCCGACTATCTATGGCTACACCTTC. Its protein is CASSPIGRPTIYGYTF.

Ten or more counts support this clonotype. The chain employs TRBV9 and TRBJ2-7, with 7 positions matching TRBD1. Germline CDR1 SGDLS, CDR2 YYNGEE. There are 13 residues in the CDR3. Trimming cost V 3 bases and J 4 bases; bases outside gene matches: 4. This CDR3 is CASSGPQGYEQYF. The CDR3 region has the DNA TGTGCCAGCAGCGGACCACAGGGGTACGAGCAGTACTTC.

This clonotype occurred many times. The CDR3 loop is CASSLPLSTRETQYF. CDR3 sequence (DNA): TGTGCCAGCAGCTTGCCTCTTAGCACCCGGGAGACCCAGTACTTC. This chain uses TRBV5-6 with TRBJ2-5; D unclear. The CDR3 sequence is 15 residues long. Trimming pared 1 base from V and 5 bases from J, leaving 15 bases between. Germline V CDR1 and CDR2: SGHDT, YYEEEE.

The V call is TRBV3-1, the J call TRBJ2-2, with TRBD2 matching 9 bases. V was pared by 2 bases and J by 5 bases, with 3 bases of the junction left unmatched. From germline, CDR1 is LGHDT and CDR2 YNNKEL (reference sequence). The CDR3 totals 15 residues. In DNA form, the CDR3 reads TGTGCCAGCAGCCAAACTACTAGCGGGACCGGGGAGCTGTTTTTT. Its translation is CASSQTTSGTGELFF.

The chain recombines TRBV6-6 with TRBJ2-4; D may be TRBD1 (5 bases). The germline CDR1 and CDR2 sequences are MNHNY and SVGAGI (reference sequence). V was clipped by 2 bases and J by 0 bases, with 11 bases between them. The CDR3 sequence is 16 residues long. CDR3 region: CASSYPGISAKNIQYF. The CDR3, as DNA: TGTGCCAGCAGTTACCCAGGGATCTCAGCCAAAAACATTCAGTACTTC.

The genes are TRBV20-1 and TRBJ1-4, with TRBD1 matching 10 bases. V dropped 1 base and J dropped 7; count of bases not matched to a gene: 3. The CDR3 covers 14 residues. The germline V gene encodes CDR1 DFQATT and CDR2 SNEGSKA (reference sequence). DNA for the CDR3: TGCAGTGCTAGAGTTGGGACAGGGGCTGAAAAACTGTTTTTT. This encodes CSARVGTGAEKLFF.

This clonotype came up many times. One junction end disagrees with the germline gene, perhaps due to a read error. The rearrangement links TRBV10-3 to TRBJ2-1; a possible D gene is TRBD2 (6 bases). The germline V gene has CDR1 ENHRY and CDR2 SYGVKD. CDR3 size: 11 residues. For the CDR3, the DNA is TGTGCCATCAGTGAGTCCGCGGGAAGGTCCTTC. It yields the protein CAISESAGRSF.

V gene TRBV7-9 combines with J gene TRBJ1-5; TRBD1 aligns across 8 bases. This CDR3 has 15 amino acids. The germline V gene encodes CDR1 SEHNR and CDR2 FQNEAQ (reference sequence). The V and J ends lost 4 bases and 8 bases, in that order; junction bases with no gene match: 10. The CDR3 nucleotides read TGTGCCAGCAGCTCCCGGACAGGGAATGCGGAGCCCCAGCATTTT. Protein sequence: CASSSRTGNAEPQHF.

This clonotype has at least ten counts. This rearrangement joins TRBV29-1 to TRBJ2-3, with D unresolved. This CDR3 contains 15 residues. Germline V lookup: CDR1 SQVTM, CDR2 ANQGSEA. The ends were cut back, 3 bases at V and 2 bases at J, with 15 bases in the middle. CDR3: CSVEVFQLPTDTQYF. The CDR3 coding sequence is TGCAGCGTTGAGGTCTTCCAATTACCCACAGATACGCAGTATTTT.

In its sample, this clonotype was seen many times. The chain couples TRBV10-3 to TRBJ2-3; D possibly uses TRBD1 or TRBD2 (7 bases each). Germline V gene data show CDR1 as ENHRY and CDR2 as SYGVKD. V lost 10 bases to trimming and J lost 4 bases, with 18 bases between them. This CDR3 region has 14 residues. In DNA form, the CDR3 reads TGTGCCACCAGGGGGGCGGGAGACGCAGATACGCAGTATTTT. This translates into CATRGAGDADTQYF.

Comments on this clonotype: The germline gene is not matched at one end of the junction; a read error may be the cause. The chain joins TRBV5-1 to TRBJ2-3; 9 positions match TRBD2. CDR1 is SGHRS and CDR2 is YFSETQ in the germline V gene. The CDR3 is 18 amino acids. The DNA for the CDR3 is TGCGCCAGCAGCTTGGGGGTAGCGGGGGAGGAGTTCGGAGATACGCCGTATTTT. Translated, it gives CASSLGVAGEEFGDTPYF.

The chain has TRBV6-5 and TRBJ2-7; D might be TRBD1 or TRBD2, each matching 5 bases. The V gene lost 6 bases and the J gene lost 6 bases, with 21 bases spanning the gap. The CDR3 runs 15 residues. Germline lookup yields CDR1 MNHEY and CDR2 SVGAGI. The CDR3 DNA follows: TGTGCCAGCAGACTCGGGGCCTACCCAACCTCCGAGCAGTACTTC. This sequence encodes CASRLGAYPTSEQYF.

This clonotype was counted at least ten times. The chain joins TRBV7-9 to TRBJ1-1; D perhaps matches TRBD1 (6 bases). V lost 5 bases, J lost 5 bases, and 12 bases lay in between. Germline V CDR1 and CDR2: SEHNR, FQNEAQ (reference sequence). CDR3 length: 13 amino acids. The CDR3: CASSPGGRTEAFF. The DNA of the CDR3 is TGTGCCAGCAGCCCCGGGGGGCGGACTGAAGCTTTCTTT.

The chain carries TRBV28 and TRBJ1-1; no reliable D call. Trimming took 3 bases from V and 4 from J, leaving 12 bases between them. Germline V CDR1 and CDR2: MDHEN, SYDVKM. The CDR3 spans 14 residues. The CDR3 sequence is CASSFELASTEAFF. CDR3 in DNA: TGTGCCAGCAGTTTTGAACTTGCGAGCACTGAAGCTTTCTTT.

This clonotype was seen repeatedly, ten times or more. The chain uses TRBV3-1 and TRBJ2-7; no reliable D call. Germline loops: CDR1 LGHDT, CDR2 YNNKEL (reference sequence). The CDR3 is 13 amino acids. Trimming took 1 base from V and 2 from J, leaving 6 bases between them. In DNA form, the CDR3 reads TGTGCCAGCAGCCAAGCAGCTGCCTACGAGCAGTACTTC. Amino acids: CASSQAAAYEQYF.